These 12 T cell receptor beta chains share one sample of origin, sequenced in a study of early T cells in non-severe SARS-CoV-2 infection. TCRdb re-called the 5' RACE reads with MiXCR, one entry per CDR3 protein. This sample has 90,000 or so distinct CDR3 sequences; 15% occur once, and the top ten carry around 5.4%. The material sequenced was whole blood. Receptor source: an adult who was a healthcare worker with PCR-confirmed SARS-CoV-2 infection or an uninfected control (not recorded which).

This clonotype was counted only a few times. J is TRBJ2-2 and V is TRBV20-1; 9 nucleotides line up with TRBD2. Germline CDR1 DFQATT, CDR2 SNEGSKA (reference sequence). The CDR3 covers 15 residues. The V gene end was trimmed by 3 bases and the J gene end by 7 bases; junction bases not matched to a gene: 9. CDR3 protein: CSASSSGRLGGELFF. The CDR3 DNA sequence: TGCAGTGCTAGTTCGAGCGGGAGGTTGGGCGGGGAGCTGTTTTTT.

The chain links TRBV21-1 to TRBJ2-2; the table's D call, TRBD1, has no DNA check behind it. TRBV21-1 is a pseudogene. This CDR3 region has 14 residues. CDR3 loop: CASSKAPRAGELFF. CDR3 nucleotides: TGTGCCAGCAGCAAAGCCCCCAGGGCCGGGGAGCTGTTTTTT.

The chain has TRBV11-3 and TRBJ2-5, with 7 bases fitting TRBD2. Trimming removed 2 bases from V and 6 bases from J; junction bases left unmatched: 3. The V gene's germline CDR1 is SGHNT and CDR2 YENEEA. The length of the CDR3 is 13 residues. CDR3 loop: CASSLRGGQTQYF. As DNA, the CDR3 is TGTGCCAGCAGCTTACGCGGGGGACAGACCCAGTACTTC.

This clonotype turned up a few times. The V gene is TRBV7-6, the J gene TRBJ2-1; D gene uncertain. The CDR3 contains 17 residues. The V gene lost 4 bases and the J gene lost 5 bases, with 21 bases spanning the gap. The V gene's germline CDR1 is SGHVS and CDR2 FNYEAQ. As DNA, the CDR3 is TGTGCCAGCAGCTCCGCGGAACCCGCCAATCTAGACAATGAGCAGTTCTTC. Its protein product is CASSSAEPANLDNEQFF.

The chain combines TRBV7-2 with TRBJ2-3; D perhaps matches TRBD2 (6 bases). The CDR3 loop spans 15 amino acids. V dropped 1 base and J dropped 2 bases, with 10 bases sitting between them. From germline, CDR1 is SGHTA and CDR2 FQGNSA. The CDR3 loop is CASSLGGVYTDTQYF. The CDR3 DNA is TGTGCCAGCAGCTTAGGCGGGGTCTACACAGATACGCAGTATTTT.

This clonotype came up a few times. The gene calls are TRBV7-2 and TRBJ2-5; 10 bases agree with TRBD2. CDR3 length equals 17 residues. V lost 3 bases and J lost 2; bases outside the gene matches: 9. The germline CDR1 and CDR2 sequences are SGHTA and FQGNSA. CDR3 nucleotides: TGTGCCAGCAGCTTTCGAGTAGCGGGGGGATTACAAGAGACCCAGTACTTC. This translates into CASSFRVAGGLQETQYF.

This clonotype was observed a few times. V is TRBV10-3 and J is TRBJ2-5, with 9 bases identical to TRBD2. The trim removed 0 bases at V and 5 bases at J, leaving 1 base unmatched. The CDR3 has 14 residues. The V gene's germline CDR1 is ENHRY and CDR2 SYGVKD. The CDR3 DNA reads TGTGCCATCAGTGAGTCTGCGGGAGGGGAGACCCAGTACTTC. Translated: CAISESAGGETQYF.

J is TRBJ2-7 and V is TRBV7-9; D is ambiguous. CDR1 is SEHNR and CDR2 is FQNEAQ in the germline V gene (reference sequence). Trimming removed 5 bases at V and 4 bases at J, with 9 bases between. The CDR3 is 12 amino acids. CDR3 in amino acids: CASSPTYYEQYF. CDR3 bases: TGTGCCAGCAGCCCGACTTATTACGAGCAGTACTTC.

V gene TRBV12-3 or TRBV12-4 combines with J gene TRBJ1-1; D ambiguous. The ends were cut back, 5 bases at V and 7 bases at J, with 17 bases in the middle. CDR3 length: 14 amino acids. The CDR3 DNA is TGTGCCAGCAGTCCCCGGGCCCCAACGGGTGAAGCTTTCTTT. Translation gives CASSPRAPTGEAFF.

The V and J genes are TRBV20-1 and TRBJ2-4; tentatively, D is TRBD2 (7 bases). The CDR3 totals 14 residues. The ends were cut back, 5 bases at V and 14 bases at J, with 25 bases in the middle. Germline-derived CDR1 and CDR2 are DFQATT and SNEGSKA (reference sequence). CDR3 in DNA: TGCAGTGCTCGGGGGGCCTTGATAGGGCCTGGGGAGTACTTC. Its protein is CSARGALIGPGEYF.

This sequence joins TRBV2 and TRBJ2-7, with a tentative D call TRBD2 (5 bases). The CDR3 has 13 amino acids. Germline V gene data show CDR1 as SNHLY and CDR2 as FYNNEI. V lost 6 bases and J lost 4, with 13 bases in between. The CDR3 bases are TGTGCCAGCAGGGCCGCGGGCGGTTACGAGCAGTACTTC. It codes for CASRAAGGYEQYF.

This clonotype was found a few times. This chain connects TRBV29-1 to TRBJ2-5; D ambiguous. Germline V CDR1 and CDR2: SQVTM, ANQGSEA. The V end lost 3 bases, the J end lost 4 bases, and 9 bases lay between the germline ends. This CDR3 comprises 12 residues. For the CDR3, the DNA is TGCAGCGTTGAGTTCGCCTCAGAGACCCAGTACTTC. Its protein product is CSVEFASETQYF.